These 9 T cell receptor beta chains originate from one sample sequenced in a study of cytomegalovirus exposure and HLA in healthy donors. PCR primers comprised 60 Vbeta and 13 Jbeta primers. TCRdb's copy holds only in-frame clones and misses some; the assay was immunoSEQ multiplex PCR. Of some 150,000 clones listed, around three quarters are singletons. The material sequenced was PBMCs. These receptors originate from a woman between 55 and 75 years old in good health and CMV-seropositive.

This clone was seen repeatedly, ten times or more. V gene TRBV6-1 combines with J gene TRBJ2-2; TRBD1 matches 7 bases. Germline trimming cut 3 bases from V and 7 bases from J; bases unmatched to any gene: 8. Germline CDR1 MNHNS, CDR2 SASEGT. The CDR3 spans 15 residues. CDR3 in DNA: TGTGCCAGCAGTGATGGGACAGTCGTCCTCGGGGAGCTGTTTTTT. It yields the protein CASSDGTVVLGELFF.

A single count supports this clone. The rearrangement links TRBV25-1 to TRBJ2-3, with D maybe TRBD2 (5 bases). Trimming left V 1 base short and J 1 base short, with 15 bases between. Germline CDR1 MGHDK, CDR2 SYGVNS. CDR3 length equals 17 residues. The CDR3 nucleotides read TGTGCCAGCAGTGAATCCGCCTTGCGGGTGGGCACAGATACGCAGTATTTT. Encoded protein: CASSESALRVGTDTQYF.

This chain links TRBV4-1 with TRBJ2-7, with 10 nucleotides matching TRBD2. This CDR3 spans 15 amino acids. Germline V gives CDR1 MGHRA, CDR2 YSYEKL. The V gene end was trimmed by 4 bases and the J gene end by 5 bases; junction bases not matched to a gene: 8. The CDR3 nucleotides are TGCGCCAGCAGCCGAATAGCGGGAGGCACCAACGAGCAGTACTTC. Its protein product is CASSRIAGGTNEQYF.

This chain links TRBV5-4 with TRBJ2-3; D uncertain. Germline assignment: CDR1 SGHNT and CDR2 YYREEE (reference sequence). V lost 5 bases and J lost 4, with 14 bases in between. This CDR3 region has 14 residues. The CDR3 here is CASRPYLDADTQYF. The CDR3, as DNA: TGTGCCAGCAGACCGTATCTAGATGCAGATACGCAGTATTTT.

The chain is built from TRBV19 and TRBJ1-1, with 8 nucleotides matching TRBD1. CDR3 length: 17 amino acids. Germline V lookup: CDR1 LNHDA, CDR2 SQIVND (reference sequence). V lost 3 bases, J lost 7 bases, and 16 bases stayed unmatched. This chain's CDR3 is CASSIHLAQGAEGEAFF. CDR3 bases: TGTGCCAGTAGTATCCACCTGGCCCAGGGGGCAGAGGGTGAAGCTTTCTTT.

This clone was seen a handful of times. The V gene is TRBV28, the J gene TRBJ1-1; possible D gene TRBD1, 6 bases. CDR3 length: 14 amino acids. Germline V gene data show CDR1 as MDHEN and CDR2 as SYDVKM. V dropped 2 bases and J dropped 11 bases, with 18 bases sitting between them. The CDR3 DNA is TGTGCCAGCAGTTTAAGCAGGGGCGTTCTTGGGGCTTTCTTT. Encoded protein: CASSLSRGVLGAFF.

This clone was seen only a few times. J is TRBJ1-4 and V is TRBV30; D is possibly TRBD1 (5 bases). In germline, CDR1 is GTSNPN, CDR2 SVGIG (reference sequence). Deletions cut 0 bases from V and 4 bases from J, with 12 bases between. The CDR3 totals 15 residues. The CDR3 loop reads CAWSVPGPSNEKLFF. The CDR3 coding sequence is TGTGCCTGGAGTGTACCAGGGCCCAGTAATGAAAAACTGTTTTTT. The full variable domain, in which reference TRBV30 and TRBJ1-4 provide the parts outside the CDR3, is SQTIHQWPATLVQPVGSPLSLECTVEGTSNPNLYWYRQAAGRGLQLLFYSVGIGQISSEVPQNLSASRPQDRQFILSSKKLLLSDSGFYLCAWSVPGPSNEKLFFGSGTQLSVL.

This chain links TRBV9 with TRBJ1-1; D gene ambiguous. Trimming cost V 0 bases and J 3 bases, with 12 bases left between them. This CDR3 is built from 15 residues. CDR1 is SGDLS and CDR2 is YYNGEE in the germline V gene. The CDR3 sequence is CASSVDPGTHTEAFF. The CDR3 DNA is TGTGCCAGCAGCGTAGATCCGGGAACGCACACTGAAGCTTTCTTT.

This clone was seen more than once but under ten times. The chain has TRBV30 and TRBJ2-2, with a tentative D call TRBD2 (6 bases). The CDR3 has 16 amino acids. Germline CDR1 is GTSNPN and CDR2 is SVGIG (reference sequence). V was clipped by 0 bases and J by 3 bases, with 14 bases between them. CDR3 amino acids: CAWSVPGGKDTGELFF. The CDR3 nucleotides are TGTGCCTGGAGTGTACCTGGGGGGAAGGACACCGGGGAGCTGTTTTTT.